This T cell receptor (beta chain) was documented in a study of blood T cell repertoires in COVID-19. Study-wide background: Sites across the United States, Italy and Spain contributed samples from acute and convalescent COVID-19.

The authors' processing: Amplifying reference gene primers gave estimates of nucleated cell counts. Assay: immunoSEQ multiplex PCR; the TCRdb copy retains only in-frame clones and omits some. That table supplies the V and J calls and clone size; D and trimming were determined from the DNA. The sample shows around 97,000 clones, under 90% of them seen only once. This CDR3 has 13 amino acids. V was pared by 2 bases and J by 5 bases, with 10 bases between. Per the germline V gene, CDR1 is SGDLS and CDR2 is YYNGEE. This TCR derives from a human donor in a cohort sampled during active or convalescent COVID-19. The source material was peripheral blood. The chain uses TRBV9 and TRBJ1-1; D may be TRBD1 (6 bases). CDR3 loop: CASSVTGQTEAFF. The CDR3 nucleotides read TGTGCCAGCAGCGTCACAGGGCAGACTGAAGCTTTCTTT. The full variable domain, its missing parts supplied by reference TRBV9 and TRBJ1-1, is DSGVTQTPKHLITATGQRVTLRCSPRSGDLSVYWYQQSLDQGLQFLIQYYNGEERAKGNILERFSAQQFPDLHSELNLSSLELGDSALYFCASSVTGQTEAFFGQGTRLTVV.